This T cell receptor beta chain was recorded in a study of blood T cell repertoires in COVID-19. Germline CDR1 reads SGHDT; CDR2 reads YYEEEE. Trimming pared 4 bases from V and 2 bases from J, leaving 19 bases between. This CDR3 has 16 amino acids. The repertoire was sequenced with immunoSEQ multiplex PCR; TCRdb's copy has only in-frame clones and lacks some. The table has more than 95,000 clones, 80% to 90% seen once. Sequenced sample: peripheral blood. V and J are TRBV5-6 and TRBJ2-7; possible D gene TRBD2, 5 bases. The sequence was obtained from a man between 45 and 60 years old with acute or convalescent COVID-19. CDR3 in amino acids: CASSMVGNTRAYEQYF. The CDR3 DNA sequence: TGTGCCAGCAGCATGGTCGGGAACACAAGGGCCTACGAGCAGTACTTC. The full variable domain, with the rest looked up from reference TRBV5-6 and TRBJ2-7, is DAGVTQSPTHLIKTRGQQVTLRCSPKSGHDTVSWYQQALGQGPQFIFQYYEEEERQRGNFPDRFSGHQFPNYSSELNVNALLLGDSALYLCASSMVGNTRAYEQYFGPGTRLTVT.